These 22 T cell receptor beta chains originate from one sample sequenced in a study of blood T cell repertoires in COVID-19. The table came from immunoSEQ multiplex PCR; TCRdb's copy has only in-frame clones and leaves some out. Counted here are some 300,000 clones, 75% to 90% occurring once; the ten biggest clones make up 6.3%. The sequenced sample was peripheral blood. Every receptor here comes from a woman aged 45-65 years with COVID-19, enrolled during active disease.

The chain couples TRBV30 to TRBJ1-1, with 7 bases fitting TRBD1. Unmatched junction bases numbered 12, after V lost 3 bases and J lost 11 bases. The CDR3 contains 13 residues. The germline V gene has CDR1 GTSNPN and CDR2 SVGIG (reference sequence). The CDR3 region is CAWSAGQTKRAFF. The CDR3 DNA sequence: TGTGCCTGGAGCGCGGGACAGACTAAACGGGCTTTCTTT.

About this clone itself: Other nucleotide sequences from this sample produce the same CDR3. The chain uses TRBV2 and TRBJ2-7; 8 nucleotides align to TRBD1. Germline V gene lookup returns CDR1 SNHLY and CDR2 FYNNEI. There are 13 residues in the CDR3. V dropped 6 bases and J dropped 2; count of bases not matched to a gene: 3. CDR3 loop: CASRRTGPYEQYF. The CDR3 coding sequence is TGTGCCAGCAGGAGGACAGGGCCCTACGAGCAGTACTTC. Supplemented by reference TRBV2 and TRBJ2-7, the full variable domain reads EPEVTQTPSHQVTQMGQEVILRCVPISNHLYFYWYRQILGQKVEFLVSFYNNEISEKSEIFDDQFSVERPDGSNFTLKIRSTKLEDSAMYFCASRRTGPYEQYFGPGTRLTVT.

The chain has TRBV25-1 and TRBJ2-2, with 8 positions matching TRBD1. Per germline, CDR1 MGHDK and CDR2 SYGVNS. This CDR3 has 17 amino acids. The V and J ends lost 3 bases and 5 bases, in that order; junction bases with no gene match: 11. The DNA for the CDR3 is TGTGCCAGCAGTGATGGACAGGGCTTAGCTCGGACCGGGGAGCTGTTTTTT. Translation gives CASSDGQGLARTGELFF.

This clone was seen more than once but under ten times. This chain connects TRBV15 to TRBJ1-2, with 8 bases matching TRBD1. CDR3 length: 15 residues. V trimming: 4 bases; J trimming: 7 bases; junction bases outside the gene matches: 11. Germline V gene data show CDR1 as LNHNV and CDR2 as YYDKDF (reference sequence). The CDR3 protein is CATSTRTGRSFGYTF. The CDR3 coding sequence is TGTGCCACCAGCACCAGGACAGGGAGGTCTTTTGGCTACACCTTC.

This clone was seen once. V usage is TRBV19 and J usage is TRBJ2-7; 8 bases agree with TRBD2. The CDR3 has 14 residues. From germline, CDR1 is LNHDA and CDR2 SQIVND (reference sequence). The junction had 7 bases not matched to a gene; V was cut back by 7 bases and J by 2 bases. CDR3 bases: TGTGCCAGTAAATGGAGCGGGAGCGCCTACGAGCAGTACTTC. Amino acid sequence: CASKWSGSAYEQYF.

This chain links TRBV14 with TRBJ1-5; 7 bases match TRBD1. The CDR3 runs 16 residues. J was trimmed by 5 bases and V by 3 bases; bases with no gene match: 10. The germline gives CDR1 SGHDN, CDR2 FVKESK. This chain's CDR3 is CASSHWSDRADQPQHF. In DNA, the CDR3 is TGTGCCAGCAGCCATTGGAGTGACAGGGCAGATCAGCCCCAGCATTTT. Full variable domain (missing parts from reference TRBV14 and TRBJ1-5): EAGVTQFPSHSVIEKGQTVTLRCDPISGHDNLYWYRRVMGKEIKFLLHFVKESKQDESGMPNNRFLAERTGGTYSTLKVQPAELEDSGVYFCASSHWSDRADQPQHFGDGTRLSIL.

V usage is TRBV5-4 and J usage is TRBJ2-1; the match to TRBD2 covers 9 bases. The CDR3 is 15 residues long. In germline, CDR1 is SGHNT, CDR2 YYREEE (reference sequence). Germline trimming cut 4 bases from V and 8 bases from J; bases unmatched to any gene: 10. CDR3 sequence reads: CASSHGSGSGYEQFF. CDR3 nucleotides: TGTGCCAGCAGCCATGGTAGCGGGAGTGGGTATGAGCAGTTCTTC.

This chain connects TRBV24-1 to TRBJ2-5; 10 nucleotides align to TRBD1. This CDR3 has 15 residues. Germline-derived CDR1 and CDR2 are KGHDR and SFDVKD. Trimming removed 5 bases from V and 4 bases from J; junction bases left unmatched: 6. The CDR3, as DNA: TGTGCCACCAGTGTTTCAGACAGGGGGCGAGAGACCCAGTACTTC. It yields the protein CATSVSDRGRETQYF.

This chain connects TRBV29-1 to TRBJ1-2, with D possibly matching TRBD1 (5 bases). V was trimmed by 2 bases and J by 2 bases, leaving 6 bases between them. CDR3 length: 12 amino acids. Germline V gene sequence: CDR1 SQVTM, CDR2 ANQGSEA. This CDR3 is CSVERGNYGYTF. CDR3 in DNA: TGCAGCGTTGAACGGGGGAACTATGGCTACACCTTC.

The sample holds one count of this clone. This chain links TRBV5-1 with TRBJ2-5; tentative D call: TRBD1 (6 bases). V shed 2 bases and J shed 3 bases, with 8 bases lying between them. The length of the CDR3 is 13 residues. The germline gives CDR1 SGHRS, CDR2 YFSETQ. This chain's CDR3 is CASSFTGKETQYF. For the CDR3, the DNA is TGCGCCAGCAGCTTTACAGGGAAAGAGACCCAGTACTTC.

V and J are TRBV24-1 and TRBJ2-2; 10 nucleotides match TRBD1. CDR1 and CDR2 (germline): KGHDR, SFDVKD. The CDR3 spans 16 residues. V lost 4 bases, J lost 3 bases, and 4 bases stayed unmatched. The CDR3 nucleotides read TGTGCCACCAGTGACCCGGGACAGGGGCACACCGGGGAGCTGTTTTTT. It yields the protein CATSDPGQGHTGELFF.

The chain couples TRBV11-3 to TRBJ2-7; D uncertain. V dropped 6 bases and J dropped 0 bases, with 9 bases sitting between them. Germline CDR1 and CDR2: SGHNT and YENEEA. The CDR3 covers 13 residues. The DNA of the CDR3 is TGTGCCAGCAGTCCTGAGAGCTCCTACGAGCAGTACTTC. Protein sequence: CASSPESSYEQYF.

The V and J genes are TRBV7-2 and TRBJ1-2; perhaps TRBD1 as D (5 bases). V was trimmed by 3 bases and J by 6 bases, leaving 8 bases between them. CDR1 and CDR2 from the germline V gene are SGHTA and FQGNSA. The CDR3 runs to 12 residues. CDR3 protein: CASSFRQNGYTF. The CDR3 bases are TGTGCCAGCAGCTTCCGACAGAATGGCTACACCTTC.

This clone was seen a few times. The V and J genes are TRBV6-5 and TRBJ1-5, with D tentatively TRBD1 (6 bases). Trimming pared 0 bases from V and 5 bases from J, leaving 8 bases between. The CDR3 length is 14 residues. Germline values: CDR1 MNHEY, CDR2 SVGAGI. The CDR3 DNA reads as TGTGCCAGCAGTTACTCACAGGGCGATCAGCCCCAGCATTTT. Translating gives CASSYSQGDQPQHF.

This rearrangement joins TRBV2 to TRBJ2-1; 9 bases line up with TRBD2. After removal of 4 bases from V and 2 bases from J, the junction contained 0 bases not matched to a gene. This CDR3 spans 14 amino acids. The V gene's germline CDR1 is SNHLY and CDR2 FYNNEI. The CDR3 DNA reads as TGTGCCAGCAGTGCTAGCGGGACCTACAATGAGCAGTTCTTC. Amino acid sequence: CASSASGTYNEQFF.

This chain joins TRBV19 and TRBJ2-7; 8 nucleotides align to TRBD1. CDR3 length equals 15 residues. Looked up from germline, CDR1 is LNHDA and CDR2 is SQIVND (reference sequence). V was pared by 5 bases and J by 3 bases, with 9 bases of the junction left unmatched. The CDR3 is CASSPSGTGIYEQYF. The CDR3 region has the DNA TGTGCCAGTAGTCCCTCCGGGACAGGCATCTACGAGCAGTACTTC.

The chain couples TRBV11-2 to TRBJ1-2; weak D call: TRBD1 (6 bases). This CDR3 has 10 amino acids. V was pared by 11 bases and J by 6 bases, with 10 bases between. Germline CDR1 and CDR2: SGHAT and FQNNGV. As DNA, the CDR3 is TGTGCCTCGAGACAGGATGGCTACACCTTC. Its protein is CASRQDGYTF.

The chain combines TRBV15 with TRBJ2-3; D is perhaps TRBD2 (6 bases). Trimming removed 5 bases at V and 4 bases at J, with 19 bases between. The CDR3 has 16 residues. Germline CDR1 LNHNV, CDR2 YYDKDF (reference sequence). CDR3 nucleotides: TGTGCCACCAGCGTACTCGGGCCGGGGGTAGCAGATACGCAGTATTTT. The encoded protein is CATSVLGPGVADTQYF.

J is TRBJ1-1 and V is TRBV6-1; tentatively, D is TRBD1 (5 bases). Trimming removed 4 bases from V and 1 base from J, with 19 bases in between. Germline CDR1 is MNHNS and CDR2 is SASEGT. This CDR3 region has 17 residues. The CDR3 loop reads CASSVSGARFRNTEAFF. DNA of the CDR3: TGTGCCAGCAGTGTTTCTGGGGCGCGGTTTAGGAACACTGAAGCTTTCTTT.

The V gene is TRBV5-6, the J gene TRBJ1-5; 7 positions match TRBD1. With 4 bases clipped from V and 2 bases from J, the junction kept 6 bases outside the gene matches. The CDR3 has 15 residues. Germline-derived CDR1 and CDR2 are SGHDT and YYEEEE. The CDR3 DNA reads TGTGCCAGCAGCCCTAGGGGGCTCGGCAATCAGCCCCAGCATTTT. Translating gives CASSPRGLGNQPQHF.

This chain connects TRBV12-3 or TRBV12-4 to TRBJ1-1, with D unresolved. This CDR3 is 12 amino acids long. Trimming shortened V by 6 bases and J by 7 bases, and 12 bases separated the two germline ends. DNA of the CDR3: TGTGCCAGCAGCCCCATACAGCATGAAGCTTTCTTT. This sequence encodes CASSPIQHEAFF.

The genes are TRBV14 and TRBJ2-2, with 12 bases lining up with TRBD2. Germline values: CDR1 SGHDN, CDR2 FVKESK. CDR3 size: 18 residues. The trim removed 3 bases at V and 5 bases at J, leaving 10 bases unmatched. The CDR3 spells CASSQARLAGVQTGELFF. CDR3 bases: TGTGCCAGCAGCCAGGCCCGACTAGCGGGAGTTCAAACCGGGGAGCTGTTTTTT.